These 25 T cell receptor beta chains were all obtained from the same sample, sequenced in a study of shared clonotypes between healthy human individuals. This table comes from immunoSEQ multiplex PCR, and its TCRdb copy is limited to in-frame clones, with some not included. In the table there are over a million clones, 65% to 75% of which are singletons. The sequenced sample consisted of memory CD4+ T cells sorted from blood. Specified subset: CD45RA-negative fraction. The receptor set was obtained from a man younger than 35 in good health.

The chain employs TRBV30 and TRBJ2-7; maybe TRBD1 (5 bases). This CDR3 is built from 11 residues. The germline gives CDR1 GTSNPN, CDR2 SVGIG (reference sequence). V dropped 3 bases and J dropped 6 bases, with 9 bases sitting between them. CDR3 residues: CAWSLGAEQYF. The CDR3 coding sequence is TGTGCCTGGAGCCTAGGGGCCGAGCAGTACTTC.

This sequence joins TRBV4-3 and TRBJ2-1, with D possibly called TRBD1 or TRBD2 (5 bases each). Trimming removed 4 bases at V and 5 bases at J, with 15 bases between. CDR1 LGHNA and CDR2 YSLEER come from the germline V gene. The CDR3 is made up of 15 amino acids. The DNA for the CDR3 is TGCGCCAGCAGCCGGGCCGGGACCAACAACAATGAGCAGTTCTTC. It translates to CASSRAGTNNNEQFF.

The table lists this clone with a count of one. The sample holds other DNA sequences that translate to the same CDR3. The rearrangement joins TRBV28 to TRBJ2-3; D gene uncertain. The germline V and J ends were trimmed by 5 bases and 6 bases, with 12 bases remaining between them. Germline CDR1 reads MDHEN; CDR2 reads SYDVKM. The CDR3 is made up of 13 amino acids. CDR3 nucleotide sequence: TGTGCCAGCAGTCCCCGTGGGCCTGATACGCAGTATTTT. Its translation: CASSPRGPDTQYF.

The rearrangement uses TRBV19 and TRBJ2-3, with a weak D call TRBD1 (7 bases). The CDR3 is made up of 15 amino acids. V lost 2 bases and J 4 bases, leaving 13 bases between the germline ends. Germline V gene sequence: CDR1 LNHDA, CDR2 SQIVND (reference sequence). CDR3 protein: CASSIQGGRADTQYF. DNA for the CDR3: TGTGCCAGTAGTATACAGGGGGGTCGGGCAGATACGCAGTATTTT.

About this clone itself: The sample has other DNA sequences that encode this CDR3 too. The V call is TRBV19, the J call TRBJ2-3, with 12 bases fitting TRBD2. The CDR3 is made up of 16 amino acids. Germline loops: CDR1 LNHDA, CDR2 SQIVND (reference sequence). V lost 5 bases to trimming and J lost 0 bases; unmatched junction nucleotides: 3. The CDR3 DNA reads TGTGCCAGTAGTTCCGGGACTAGCGGGAGCACAGATACGCAGTATTTT. Protein sequence: CASSSGTSGSTDTQYF.

V usage is TRBV7-2 and J usage is TRBJ1-2; D ambiguous. Trimming took 5 bases from V and 9 from J, leaving 13 bases between them. This CDR3 contains 12 residues. Germline V lookup: CDR1 SGHTA, CDR2 FQGNSA. The CDR3 DNA is TGTGCCAGCAGCAGGGCTCAGTGGAGCTACACCTTC. Translating it yields CASSRAQWSYTF.

As to this clone: The sample holds other DNA sequences that translate to the same CDR3. In nucleotides, the CDR3 is TGTGCCATCAGTGAGTCGGGGGGGCCTGCCTACGAGCAGTACTTC. It specifies CAISESGGPAYEQYF. The genes are TRBV10-3 and TRBJ2-7, with D possibly being TRBD2 (7 bases). V was shortened by 0 bases and J by 2 bases, with 11 bases between the two germline ends. CDR3 size: 15 residues. The germline V gene encodes CDR1 ENHRY and CDR2 SYGVKD.

This clone is a singleton in its sample. The gene calls are TRBV30 and TRBJ2-5, with D uncertain. V shed 0 bases and J shed 6 bases, with 11 bases lying between them. Germline-derived CDR1 and CDR2 are GTSNPN and SVGIG (reference sequence). The CDR3 extends over 13 amino acids. The CDR3 DNA follows: TGTGCCTGGAGTGTTCGAGTTGGAAAGACCCAGTACTTC. Its protein is CAWSVRVGKTQYF.

The chain has TRBV5-1 and TRBJ2-2; D is possibly TRBD1 (6 bases). Germline lookup yields CDR1 SGHRS and CDR2 YFSETQ. V dropped 0 bases and J dropped 4 bases, with 7 bases sitting between them. This CDR3 is 14 amino acids long. The chain's CDR3 is CASSLGQVTGELFF. CDR3 sequence (DNA): TGCGCCAGCAGCTTGGGACAGGTCACCGGGGAGCTGTTTTTT.

The gene calls are TRBV19 and TRBJ2-6; D not resolved. This CDR3 has 15 amino acids. V dropped 7 bases and J dropped 0 bases, with 10 bases sitting between them. The germline CDR1 and CDR2 sequences are LNHDA and SQIVND (reference sequence). CDR3 in DNA: TGTGCCAGTAAAGAGCGAGCCTCTGGGGCCAACGTCCTGACTTTC. Translating gives CASKERASGANVLTF.

V and J are TRBV10-3 and TRBJ1-2; D remains ambiguous. V was pared by 7 bases and J by 5 bases, with 17 bases between. CDR3 size: 14 residues. Germline V gene data show CDR1 as ENHRY and CDR2 as SYGVKD. The CDR3 region is CAITEDGRKYGYTF. CDR3 nucleotide sequence: TGTGCCATCACCGAGGACGGCCGAAAGTATGGCTACACCTTC.

The gene calls are TRBV15 and TRBJ1-4; D gene ambiguous. This CDR3 is built from 15 residues. Deletions cut 0 bases from V and 5 bases from J, with 10 bases between. Germline V gene sequence: CDR1 LNHNV, CDR2 YYDKDF (reference sequence). The DNA for the CDR3 is TGTGCCACCAGCAGAGATCCCCTAGGGAATGAAAAACTGTTTTTT. Amino acid sequence: CATSRDPLGNEKLFF. Variable domain in full (rest from reference TRBV15 and TRBJ1-4): DAMVIQNPRYQVTQFGKPVTLSCSQTLNHNVMYWYQQKSSQAPKLLFHYYDKDFNNEADTPDNFQSRRPNTSFCFLDIRSPGLGDTAMYLCATSRDPLGNEKLFFGSGTQLSVL.

The chain couples TRBV4-1 to TRBJ2-5; 10 positions agree with TRBD2. Trimming removed 0 bases from V and 5 bases from J; junction bases left unmatched: 9. The CDR3 has 17 amino acids. Germline V gene sequence: CDR1 MGHRA, CDR2 YSYEKL. The CDR3: CASSQEASGSMWETQYF. The CDR3 DNA follows: TGCGCCAGCAGCCAAGAGGCTAGCGGGAGTATGTGGGAGACCCAGTACTTC.

This chain joins TRBV10-3 and TRBJ1-1; D might be TRBD1 (6 bases). This CDR3 has 15 amino acids. V was clipped by 4 bases and J by 1 base, with 13 bases between them. CDR1 and CDR2 (germline): ENHRY, SYGVKD. The CDR3, as DNA: TGTGCCATCAGTGGATCGGGACAAAAGAACACTGAAGCTTTCTTT. As protein: CAISGSGQKNTEAFF.

The chain employs TRBV5-1 and TRBJ2-7; 7 nucleotides line up with TRBD2. CDR3 length: 15 amino acids. Germline CDR1 reads SGHRS; CDR2 reads YFSETQ. With 1 base clipped from V and 4 bases from J, the junction kept 8 bases outside the gene matches. DNA for the CDR3: TGCGCCAGCAGCTTGCTGGCTAGCGGAAAATACGAGCAGTACTTC. Its translation: CASSLLASGKYEQYF. Variable domain in full (rest from reference TRBV5-1 and TRBJ2-7): KAGVTQTPRYLIKTRGQQVTLSCSPISGHRSVSWYQQTPGQGLQFLFEYFSETQRNKGNFPGRFSGRQFSNSRSEMNVSTLELGDSALYLCASSLLASGKYEQYFGPGTRLTVT.

This rearrangement joins TRBV10-2 to TRBJ1-5; 7 bases agree with TRBD1. J lost 7 bases, V lost 3 bases, and 3 bases had no gene match. The CDR3 extends over 13 amino acids. CDR1 is WSHSY and CDR2 is SAAADI in the germline V gene. The CDR3 DNA reads as TGCGCCAGCAGTGAATACAGGGGCCAGCCCCAGCATTTT. Translation gives CASSEYRGQPQHF.

The V and J genes are TRBV4-2 and TRBJ2-7; 10 nucleotides line up with TRBD1. Germline assignment: CDR1 LGHNA and CDR2 YNFKEQ. The CDR3 spans 16 residues. V lost 1 base and J lost 2; bases outside the gene matches: 5. The CDR3 loop reads CASSQGGTGVTYEQYF. The CDR3 nucleotides read TGTGCCAGCAGCCAAGGCGGGACAGGGGTGACCTACGAGCAGTACTTC.

This clone was observed a handful of times. The CDR3, as DNA: TGTGCCAGCAGCAAACAGGGGTTCCTCACTAACTATGGCTACACCTTC. This codes for CASSKQGFLTNYGYTF. This rearrangement joins TRBV5-8 to TRBJ1-2; 7 bases match TRBD1. In germline, CDR1 is SGHTS, CDR2 YDEGEE. The CDR3 totals 16 residues. After removal of 4 bases from V and 0 bases from J, the junction contained 9 bases not matched to a gene. The whole variable domain, filled in from reference TRBV5-8 and TRBJ1-2, reads EAGVTQSPTHLIKTRGQQATLRCSPISGHTSVYWYQQALGLGLQFLLWYDEGEERNRGNFPPRFSGRQFPNYSSELNVNALELEDSALYLCASSKQGFLTNYGYTFGSGTRLTVV.

The chain joins TRBV15 to TRBJ1-1; D unclear. Germline CDR1 is LNHNV and CDR2 is YYDKDF (reference sequence). Between the trimmed V and J ends, which lost 0 bases and 2 bases, there was a span of 10 bases. The CDR3 sequence is 15 residues long. The CDR3 sequence: CATSRDPGGNTEAFF. For the CDR3, the DNA is TGTGCCACCAGCAGAGATCCCGGAGGCAACACTGAAGCTTTCTTT.

The V call is TRBV7-2, the J call TRBJ1-1, with a weak D call TRBD1 (5 bases). CDR1 is SGHTA and CDR2 is FQGNSA in the germline V gene. The CDR3 contains 14 residues. Trimming removed 5 bases from V and 3 bases from J, with 13 bases in between. CDR3 sequence: CASSAQGGYTEAFF. CDR3 DNA sequence: TGTGCCAGCAGCGCTCAGGGAGGGTACACTGAAGCTTTCTTT.

This chain links TRBV5-1 with TRBJ2-7; 12 bases fit TRBD2. V was pared by 0 bases and J by 6 bases, with 10 bases of the junction left unmatched. The CDR3 loop spans 17 amino acids. Germline lookup yields CDR1 SGHRS and CDR2 YFSETQ. CDR3 loop: CASSLATSGRRSGEQYF. The CDR3 DNA reads as TGCGCCAGCAGCTTGGCCACTAGCGGGAGGAGATCCGGCGAGCAGTACTTC.

Note on this clone: Its ends do not fully match the called genes, so a read error is possible. The chain combines TRBV7-7 with TRBJ1-6, with D perhaps TRBD1 (6 bases). CDR3 size: 13 residues. CDR1 is SSHAT, CDR2 FNYEAQ, per germline (reference sequence). The CDR3, as DNA: TGTGCTAGCAGCCAGGACAGCTATTCACCCCTCCACTTT. Its translation: CASSQDSYSPLHF.

This clone was seen just once. The V and J genes are TRBV10-3 and TRBJ2-3; D gene uncertain. Deletions cut 4 bases from V and 3 bases from J, with 17 bases between. Germline loops: CDR1 ENHRY, CDR2 SYGVKD. The CDR3 has 16 residues. The CDR3 nucleotides are TGTGCCATCAGTGGTTCGGGCCAAAAAAGGACAGATACGCAGTATTTT. It encodes CAISGSGQKRTDTQYF.

The chain recombines TRBV18 with TRBJ1-4, with D perhaps TRBD1 (5 bases). Germline-derived CDR1 and CDR2 are KGHSH and LQKENI. The CDR3 totals 15 residues. Trimming removed 4 bases from V and 3 bases from J, with 12 bases in between. The CDR3 loop reads CASSLTRQPNEKLFF. The CDR3 coding sequence is TGTGCCAGCTCACTCACCCGACAGCCTAATGAAAAACTGTTTTTT.

The chain has TRBV7-2 and TRBJ1-5; D gene ambiguous. The CDR3 has 13 amino acids. Germline V gives CDR1 SGHTA, CDR2 FQGNSA. The ends were cut back, 5 bases at V and 9 bases at J, with 14 bases in the middle. The DNA for the CDR3 is TGTGCCAGCAGCCTACAAAATCCGCTGCCCCAGCATTTT. Translation: CASSLQNPLPQHF.